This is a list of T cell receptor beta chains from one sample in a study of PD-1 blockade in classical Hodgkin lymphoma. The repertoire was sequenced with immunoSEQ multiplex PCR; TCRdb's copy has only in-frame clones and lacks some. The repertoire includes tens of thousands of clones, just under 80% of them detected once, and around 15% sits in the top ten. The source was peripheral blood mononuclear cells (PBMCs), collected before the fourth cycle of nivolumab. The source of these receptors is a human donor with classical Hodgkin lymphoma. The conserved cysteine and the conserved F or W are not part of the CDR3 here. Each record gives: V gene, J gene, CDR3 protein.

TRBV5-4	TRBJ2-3	ASSSRGVAGARGPPDTQY
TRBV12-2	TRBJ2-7	ASRLAVGTSGSHKSYEQY
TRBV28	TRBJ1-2	ASSLGGGNGYT
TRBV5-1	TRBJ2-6	ASSLVLAASSGANVLT
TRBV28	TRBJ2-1	AITAGVYNEQF
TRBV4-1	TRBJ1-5	ASSQGHRTDSNQPQH
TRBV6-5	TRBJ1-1	ASSAPGLLNTEAF
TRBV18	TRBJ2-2	ASSMDRVSFTGELF
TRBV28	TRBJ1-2	ASSAAGRRTYGYT
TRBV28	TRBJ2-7	AAGGYEQY
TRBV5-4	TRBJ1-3	ASNRQGENTIY
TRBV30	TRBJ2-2	AWSVLARGSGELF
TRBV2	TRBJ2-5	ASSEARRYQETQY
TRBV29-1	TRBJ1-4	SATGGWANEKLF
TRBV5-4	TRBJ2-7	ASSLYLGGSYEQY
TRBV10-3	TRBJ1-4	AISLGTVQTNEKLF
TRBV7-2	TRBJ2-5	ASSQGQGVSQY
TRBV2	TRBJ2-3	ANLGTNNSPDTQY
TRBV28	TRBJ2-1	ASRSLGTRSYNEQF
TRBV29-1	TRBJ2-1	SVARGNSYNEQF
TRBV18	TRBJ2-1	ASSPQSINEQF
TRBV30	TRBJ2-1	AWSIKGLAANNEQF
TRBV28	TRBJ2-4	ASRTVLAKNIQY
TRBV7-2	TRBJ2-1	ASSLVGEQF
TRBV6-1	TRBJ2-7	ASRWTGSYEQY
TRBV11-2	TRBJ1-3	ASSLEGGIGNTIY
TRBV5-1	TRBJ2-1	ASSLTGSSYNEQF
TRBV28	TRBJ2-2	ASRPMGVTGELF
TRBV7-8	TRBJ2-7	ASTNGGEQY
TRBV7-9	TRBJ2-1	ASSLGVPIAVNYNEQF
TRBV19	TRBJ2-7	ASSIVLAGMREQY
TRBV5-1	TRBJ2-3	ASKLTDTQY
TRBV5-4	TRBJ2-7	ASSLVGSAGEQY
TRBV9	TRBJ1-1	ASSARTGGNTEAF
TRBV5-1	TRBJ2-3	ASSKPTSGSADTQY
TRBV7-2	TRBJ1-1	ASSLVGGNTEAF
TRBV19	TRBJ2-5	ASSILAKETQY
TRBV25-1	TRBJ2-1	ASSDGRGVFGDEQF
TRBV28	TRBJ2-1	ASSLVASGSNNEQF
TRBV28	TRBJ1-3	AHTGVSGNTIY
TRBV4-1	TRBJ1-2	ASSQDRNLQSLSYGYT
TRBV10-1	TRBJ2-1	ASRPGLAGDSSGWNEQF
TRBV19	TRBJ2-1	ASSIVRRKGTSGSNEQF
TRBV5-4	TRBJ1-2	ASSWTGVSGYT
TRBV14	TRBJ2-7	ASSHGLAGFYEQY
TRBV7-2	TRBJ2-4	ASSLEAGGPSS
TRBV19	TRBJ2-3	ASSIGPWGDTQY
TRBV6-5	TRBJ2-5	ASSYLGFETQY
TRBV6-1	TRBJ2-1	ASSAGRSQPYNEQF
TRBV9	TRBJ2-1	ASSVGSFSNEQF
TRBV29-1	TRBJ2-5	SVEQETQY
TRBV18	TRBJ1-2	ASSQPGQGVGYT
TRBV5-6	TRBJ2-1	ASSLSQEQF
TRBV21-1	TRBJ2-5	ASSWRLGGTETQY
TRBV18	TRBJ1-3	ASSLINAGTGSGNTIY